Here is one T cell receptor (beta chain) with its context. What it binds is not known. These data are taken from a study of a mutant IDH1 vaccine in newly diagnosed glioma. Whole-study context: Mean patient age was approximately 39 years; about 60% were male and around 38% female. Earlier care involved radiotherapy, temozolomide, or both, and the majority received both.

Time point given: baseline, week 1 (first vaccination visit). Treatment given: pre-vaccination baseline after standard-of-care therapy. Each of the donors came in with new WHO grade 3 or 4 astrocytomas that were IDH1-mutant and ATRX-lost. Clones were read by immunoSEQ multiplex PCR, and TCRdb kept only the in-frame ones, dropping some. The data hold tens of thousands of clones, with 91% observed a single time. Study observations and caveats: Patients showed vaccine-induced immune responses at a rate of approximately 95%.

Sample: PBMCs, taken from a glioma patient treated with radiotherapy, temozolomide or both. This clonotype originated in a man aged 30 to 39 with glioma.

CDR3 region: CASSLGTANYGYTF. The CDR3 DNA follows: TGTGCCAGCAGCTTGGGGACAGCTAACTATGGCTACACCTTC. V and J are TRBV5-5 and TRBJ1-2, with D possibly matching TRBD1 (6 bases). This CDR3 region has 14 residues. Germline assignment: CDR1 SGHKS and CDR2 YYEKEE (reference sequence). V lost 0 bases and J lost 0, with 6 bases in between.